This T cell receptor beta chain was identified in a study of T cells in tumors after PD-1 blockade. This table comes from immunoSEQ multiplex PCR, and its TCRdb copy is limited to in-frame clones, with some not included. The sample has 60,000 to 70,000 clones, over 65% seen once. Input was roughly 550 ng to 6,500 ng of genomic DNA from tumor or blood. CDR3 length: 16 amino acids. Trimming stripped 1 base from V and 1 base from J, with 13 bases between. Germline CDR1 and CDR2: SGHTA and FQGNSA. This sample comprised PBMCs, obtained after anti-PD-1 treatment. The chain combines TRBV7-2 with TRBJ1-2; D not certain. The sequence derives from a human donor with basal cell carcinoma. The CDR3 loop is CASSLGANRLNYGYTF. CDR3 nucleotide sequence: TGTGCCAGCAGCTTAGGCGCGAATCGACTTAACTATGGCTACACCTTC.